This T cell receptor (beta chain) came from a study of CD8+CD57+ T cells in acquired aplastic anemia. Findings of the study overall: Both patients and controls carried the same twenty-nine CD8+ CDR3 sequences. Patients and controls had CD8+ Simpson's diversity values that were not significantly distinct.

Profiling that covered TCR beta VDJ and CDR3 relied on genomic DNA as its template. Each CDR3 protein gets one entry after TCRdb re-called the reads with MiXCR. The table has approximately 190,000 distinct CDR3 sequences, approximately 48% seen once. This clonotype was detected ten times or more. The antigen is not known. One end of the junction fails to match germline, which may point to a read error. In patients chosen for sequencing, flow cytometry had shown CD8+CD57+ cell expansion. The CDR3 sequence is 12 residues long. Per the germline V gene, CDR1 is SNHLY and CDR2 is FYNNEI. Sequencing was carried out using sorted CD4+, CD8+, or CD8+CD57+ T cells (not recorded which) from PBMCs. The gene calls are TRBV2 and TRBJ2-7, with D unresolved. This clonotype originated in a human donor with aplastic anemia. CDR3 in amino acids: CASSEFPYEQYF. In DNA, the CDR3 is TGCGCCAGCAGCGAGTTCCCCTACGAGCAGTACTTC.